These T cell receptor beta chains were read from a single sample in a study of shared clonotypes between healthy human individuals. Generated by immunoSEQ multiplex PCR, the TCRdb table keeps only in-frame clones and is missing some. The table shows more than 450,000 clones, with approximately 85% occurring only once. The sequenced sample was PBMCs. These receptors were taken from a woman in her 40s in good health. Some clones in this sample may be carry-over from other donors' samples. The CDR3 runs from the conserved cysteine through the conserved F or W. D genes are given only for firm matches. The size field is filled for only some rows; it gives once, few, many or a size class.

TRBJ2-7	-	-	14	TRBV7-4	TGTGCCAGCGGGAAAGGGGACATAGCCTACGAGCAGTACTTC	CASGKGDIAYEQYF
TRBJ2-7	-	TRBD1	16	TRBV28	TGTGCCAGCAAAGAGGTAGGGACAGGCGTTTGGGACGAGCAGTACTTC	CASKEVGTGVWDEQYF
TRBJ2-7	-	TRBD2	14	TRBV6-1	TGTGCCAGCAGCCTTTTGCTAGCGGGAGGTGAGCAGTACTTC	CASSLLLAGGEQYF
TRBJ1-5	-	-	13	TRBV6-6	TGTGCCAGCAGTTACGGGAGCAATCAGCCCCAGCATTTT	CASSYGSNQPQHF
TRBJ2-7	-	-	15	TRBV28	TGTGCCAGCAGTCCCCGCGGACAGATCTCCTACGAGCAGTACTTC	CASSPRGQISYEQYF
TRBJ2-7	-	-	14	TRBV28	TGTGCCAGCAGTGGGAAAGGGGGTTGGTACGAGCAGTACTTC	CASSGKGGWYEQYF
TRBJ1-5	few	-	16	TRBV6-1	TGTGCCAGCAGTGAACTTACAGGGTATAGCAATCAGCCCCAGCATTTT	CASSELTGYSNQPQHF
TRBJ1-1	-	-	13	TRBV19	TGTGCCAGCAACCCGGGGCCAGACACTGAAGCTTTCTTT	CASNPGPDTEAFF
TRBJ2-7	once	-	15	TRBV6-5	TGTGCCAGCAGTTACTCCGCAGGGCGGCCCTACGAGCAGTACTTC	CASSYSAGRPYEQYF
TRBJ1-5	few	-	13	TRBV19	TGTGCCGCTGTGGGGGGCTTTGGACAGCCCCAGCATTTT	CAAVGGFGQPQHF
TRBJ2-1	few	-	11	TRBV7-9	TGTGCCAGCAGCTTATATATTGAGCAGTTCTTC	CASSLYIEQFF
TRBJ1-5	-	-	14	TRBV28	TGTGCCAGCAGTATGGGACGGGACAATCAGCCCCAGCATTTT	CASSMGRDNQPQHF
TRBJ2-1	-	-	17	TRBV5-1	TGCGCCAGCAGCTTGGCCGGGAATAGCGGCCCCTACAATGAGCAGTTCTTC	CASSLAGNSGPYNEQFF
TRBJ1-6	-	TRBD1	14	TRBV5-6	TGTGCCAGCAGCGGTAACAGGGGTAATTCACCCCTCCACTTT	CASSGNRGNSPLHF
TRBJ2-1	many	-	14	TRBV6-6	TGTGCCAGCAGTTACAACGACGTATACAATGAGCAGTTCTTC	CASSYNDVYNEQFF
TRBJ2-2	-	TRBD1	16	TRBV5-4	TGTGCCAGCTCCGGGACAGGGGTCGGTCTCACCGGGGAGCTGTTTTTT	CASSGTGVGLTGELFF
TRBJ2-6	-	TRBD1	20	TRBV27	TGTGCCAGCAGTTTGGGACAGGGGGCAAACGCTTACTCTGGGGCCAACGTCCTGACTTTC	CASSLGQGANAYSGANVLTF
TRBJ1-5	-	-	13	TRBV6-5	TGTGCCAGCAGTACGGGATTCAATCAGCCCCAGCATTTT	CASSTGFNQPQHF
TRBJ2-2	few	-	15	TRBV25-1	TGTGCCAGCAGTGAATTGAGAGCCTACACCGGGGAGCTGTTTTTT	CASSELRAYTGELFF
TRBJ2-1	-	TRBD2	14	TRBV7-3	TGTGCCAGCAGCTTACTAGCGGGAGAATTTGAGCAGTTCTTC	CASSLLAGEFEQFF
TRBJ1-2	-	-	13	TRBV29-1	TGCAGCGTTAGGCTACAGGGTGACTATGGCTACACCTTC	CSVRLQGDYGYTF
TRBJ2-2	-	-	13	TRBV5-1	TGCGCCAGCAGCTTGATGGGGCCCGGGGAGCTGTTTTTT	CASSLMGPGELFF
TRBJ2-1	-	-	16	TRBV7-6	TGTGCCAGCAGCTTTGCAACTTGGGGAACCTACAATGAGCAGTTCTTC	CASSFATWGTYNEQFF
TRBJ1-6	-	-	12	TRBV28	TGTGCCAGCAGTTTCGGGGGATCACCCCTCCACTTT	CASSFGGSPLHF
TRBJ2-5	-	-	16	TRBV5-6	TGTGCCAGCAGCTTTCTCACACAGTCATACCAAGAGACCCAGTACTTC	CASSFLTQSYQETQYF
TRBJ1-5	few	TRBD1	15	TRBV7-2	TGTGCCAGCAGCTGGACAGGGACTAGCAATCAGCCCCAGCATTTT	CASSWTGTSNQPQHF
TRBJ2-3	-	-	13	TRBV4-3	TGCGCCAGCAGCCAAGACAGGTGGGATACGCAGTATTTT	CASSQDRWDTQYF
TRBJ2-2	-	TRBD2	16	TRBV14	TGTGCCAGCAGCCCACGACTAGCGCAGAACACCGGGGAGCTGTTTTTT	CASSPRLAQNTGELFF
TRBJ2-1	-	TRBD2	16	TRBV5-4	TGTGCCAGCAGAGACCCGCGGGAGGGCCTGAACAATGAGCAGTTCTTC	CASRDPREGLNNEQFF
TRBJ2-7	-	-	12	TRBV5-6	TGTGCCAGCAGCTTGATCGGCGACGAGCAGTACTTC	CASSLIGDEQYF
TRBJ2-5	-	TRBD1	13	TRBV11-1	TGTGCCAGCAGCTCGGGACAGCAAGAGACCCAGTACTTC	CASSSGQQETQYF
TRBJ2-3	-	-	15	TRBV28	TGTGCCAGCAGTTTTAGCCAACTGACCACAGATACGCAGTATTTT	CASSFSQLTTDTQYF
TRBJ1-2	-	-	12	TRBV7-9	TGTGCCAGCAGCTTAGTCGGCTATGGCTACACCTTC	CASSLVGYGYTF
TRBJ1-3	-	-	14	TRBV11-2	TGTGCCAGCAGCCCCGGGGGGGGAGGAAACACCATATATTTT	CASSPGGGGNTIYF
TRBJ1-2	-	-	15	TRBV15	TGTGCCACCAGCAGAGATCTCCAGGAGGGGAGTGGCTACACCTTC	CATSRDLQEGSGYTF
TRBJ2-7	-	-	15	TRBV5-5	TGTGCCAGCAGCTCCATTCCAGGGGAAGGGTACGAGCAGTACTTC	CASSSIPGEGYEQYF
TRBJ1-2	-	-	12	TRBV28	TGTGCCAGCAGTTTCTCTAACTATGGCTACACCTTC	CASSFSNYGYTF
TRBJ2-2	-	TRBD2	15	TRBV6-5	TGTGCCAGCAATCTAGCGGGAGGTATGACCGGGGAGCTGTTTTTT	CASNLAGGMTGELFF
TRBJ2-7	-	-	15	TRBV5-1	TGCGCCAGCAGCTTCGGTCTAGCGCCTACCTACGAGCAGTACTTC	CASSFGLAPTYEQYF
TRBJ1-2	few	-	13	TRBV7-8	TGTGCCAGCAGCTTAGATCATAACTATGGCTACACCTTC	CASSLDHNYGYTF
TRBJ2-1	-	TRBD2	16	TRBV5-1	TGCGCCAGCAGCAAGACTAGCGGAAGCTCCTACAATGAGCAGTTCTTC	CASSKTSGSSYNEQFF
TRBJ2-1	-	TRBD1	13	TRBV5-1	TGCGCCAGCAGATTAGGACAGGTCTATGAGCAGTTCTTC	CASRLGQVYEQFF
TRBJ2-3	-	-	15	TRBV7-8	TGTGCCAGCAGCACCCGACAGGTTGGGTCAGATACGCAGTATTTT	CASSTRQVGSDTQYF
TRBJ2-1	-	-	16	TRBV9	TGTGCCAGCAGCGTAGCGCTGACGGGAGACTACAATGAGCAGTTCTTC	CASSVALTGDYNEQFF
TRBJ2-7	-	TRBD2	14	TRBV7-7	TGTGCCAGCAGCTTATCTAGCGGGAGCGACGAGCAGTACTTC	CASSLSSGSDEQYF
TRBJ2-7	-	-	15	TRBV6-1	TGTGCCAGCAGTGAAGGACAGGCCGGTTCCTACGAGCAGTACTTC	CASSEGQAGSYEQYF
TRBJ2-7	-	-	15	TRBV2	TGTGCCAGCAGGTCTACTCAATTGGACCCCCACGAGCAGTACTTC	CASRSTQLDPHEQYF
TRBJ2-7	-	TRBD1	17	TRBV27	TGTGCCAGCCCCAGGGACAGTTTGTTATTTTTATTATACGAGCAGTACTTC	CASPRDSLLFLLYEQYF
TRBJ2-1	-	-	11	TRBV2	TGTGCCAGCAGGGACTACAATGAGCAGTTCTTC	CASRDYNEQFF
TRBJ2-1	few	TRBD2	19	TRBV6-4	TGTGCCAGCAGTCCTTCCCCGGGACTAGCGGGTAGCTCCTACAATGAGCAGTTCTTC	CASSPSPGLAGSSYNEQFF
TRBJ2-2	once	-	13	TRBV2	TGTGCCAGCTACAGGGAACCCACCGGGGAGCTGTTTTTT	CASYREPTGELFF
TRBJ2-7	-	TRBD2	16	TRBV5-8	TGTGCCAGCAGCTCACGGACTAGCGGGATAGCCTACGAGCAGTACTTC	CASSSRTSGIAYEQYF
TRBJ1-1	once	TRBD1	13	TRBV5-4	TGTGCCAGCAGCGCCCCAGGGGGGACTGAAGCTTTCTTT	CASSAPGGTEAFF
TRBJ2-7	-	-	15	TRBV4-2	TGTGCCAGCAGCCAAGAAGGCGGGACCGTCTACGAGCAGTACTTC	CASSQEGGTVYEQYF
TRBJ2-2	-	-	16	TRBV10-2	TGCGCCAGCAGTGTGCTCCAGCGAGAGGTTTCCGGGGAGCTGTTTTTT	CASSVLQREVSGELFF
TRBJ1-2	-	-	14	TRBV28	TGTGCCAGCAGTTTGGGCAGGCGGGTCTATGGCTACACCTTC	CASSLGRRVYGYTF
TRBJ2-1	-	-	16	TRBV28	TGTGCCAGCAGTCGAACCAGGGAGATCCATCGCAATGAGCAGTTCTTC	CASSRTREIHRNEQFF
TRBJ1-5	few	-	16	TRBV19	TGTGCCAGTAGAGAAATAGGACAGATCATGCATCAGCCCCAGCATTTT	CASREIGQIMHQPQHF
TRBJ2-1	-	TRBD2	17	TRBV7-2	TGTGCCAGCAGCTTAGGTACACTAGCGGGTTCCTACAATGAGCAGTTCTTC	CASSLGTLAGSYNEQFF
TRBJ2-7	few	TRBD2	15	TRBV5-4	TGTGCCAGCAGCACATGGACTAGCGGGACGCACGAGCAGTACTTC	CASSTWTSGTHEQYF